A single sample gave rise to the 32 T cell receptor beta chains below, sequenced in a study of cytomegalovirus exposure and HLA in healthy donors. TCRdb's table, derived via immunoSEQ multiplex PCR, lists solely in-frame clones and lacks some. Among fewer than 200,000 clones listed, about 86% were seen once. What was sequenced was PBMCs. The receptors derive from a woman aged 18-29 years in good health and CMV-seropositive.

The chain links TRBV11-1 to TRBJ1-2; D not resolved. Per germline, CDR1 SGHAT and CDR2 FQDESV (reference sequence). V shed 5 bases and J shed 4 bases, with 17 bases lying between them. This CDR3 is built from 15 residues. The CDR3 coding sequence is TGTGCCAGCAGCCCTGGCCGCGGCCTCTTCTATGGCTACACCTTC. It translates to CASSPGRGLFYGYTF.

This chain connects TRBV11-2 to TRBJ1-2, with a tentative D call TRBD1 (6 bases). Deletions cut 4 bases from V and 4 bases from J, with 22 bases between. Germline-derived CDR1 and CDR2 are SGHAT and FQNNGV. CDR3 size: 17 residues. As DNA, the CDR3 is TGTGCCAGCAGCTCGGGGCTGGGCAGGGGTCCTCTCTATGGCTACACCTTC. It translates to CASSSGLGRGPLYGYTF. Full variable domain (missing parts from reference TRBV11-2 and TRBJ1-2): EAGVAQSPRYKIIEKRQSVAFWCNPISGHATLYWYQQILGQGPKLLIQFQNNGVVDDSQLPKDRFSAERLKGVDSTLKIQPAKLEDSAVYLCASSSGLGRGPLYGYTFGSGTRLTVV.

As for this clone: This sample includes further DNA sequences coding for the same CDR3. The V and J genes are TRBV20-1 and TRBJ2-1; the D is unclear. With 0 bases removed from V and 5 bases from J, the gap between germline ends came to 2 bases. Germline CDR1 is DFQATT and CDR2 is SNEGSKA (reference sequence). The CDR3 has 11 residues. As DNA, the CDR3 is TGCAGTGCTAGAGATAACAATGAGCAGTTCTTC. Translation gives CSARDNNEQFF.

Here the CDR3 DNA reads TGTGCCAGCGGAGGGACTAGCGGGGCCACCGGGGAGCTGTTTTTT. Protein: CASGGTSGATGELFF. The chain is built from TRBV6-1 and TRBJ2-2, with 13 bases identical to TRBD2. This CDR3 has 15 residues. Per germline, CDR1 MNHNS and CDR2 SASEGT. V was clipped by 8 bases and J by 4 bases; unmatched bases: 4.

The chain carries TRBV6-5 and TRBJ2-5; 7 nucleotides line up with TRBD2. Germline trimming cut 3 bases from V and 3 bases from J; bases unmatched to any gene: 1. The CDR3 consists of 13 residues. The germline V gene encodes CDR1 MNHEY and CDR2 SVGAGI. The CDR3 coding sequence is TGTGCCAGCAGTTATCGGGAGGAAGAGACCCAGTACTTC. This translates into CASSYREEETQYF.

The rearrangement uses TRBV6-5 and TRBJ1-2; TRBD1 matches at 7 bases. The CDR3 totals 13 residues. Trimming cost V 2 bases and J 8 bases; bases outside gene matches: 5. CDR1 is MNHEY and CDR2 is SVGAGI in the germline V gene. CDR3 sequence (DNA): TGTGCCAGCAGTTACCGCGACAGGGAAGGCTACACCTTC. Translation: CASSYRDREGYTF.

The chain is built from TRBV29-1 and TRBJ1-1; unclear D gene. Trimming left V 6 bases short and J 6 bases short, with 2 bases between. The CDR3 has 8 residues. Germline assignment: CDR1 SQVTM and CDR2 ANQGSEA. The CDR3 loop is CSVAEAFF. In DNA form, the CDR3 reads TGCAGCGTCGCTGAAGCTTTCTTT.

The chain employs TRBV5-6 and TRBJ2-7, with D possibly being TRBD2 (7 bases). Germline V gives CDR1 SGHDT, CDR2 YYEEEE. This CDR3 has 15 residues. Trimming pared 0 bases from V and 3 bases from J, leaving 13 bases between. The CDR3 reads CASSLGGGAVYEQYF. The CDR3 bases are TGTGCCAGCAGCTTGGGAGGGGGGGCCGTCTACGAGCAGTACTTC.

This sequence joins TRBV4-1 and TRBJ1-4; 8 nucleotides line up with TRBD1. This CDR3 region has 14 residues. The ends lost 6 bases at V and 4 bases at J; junction bases unmatched: 4. The germline CDR1 and CDR2 sequences are MGHRA and YSYEKL. CDR3 in DNA: TGCGCCAGCAGACGACAGGGGATTAATGAAAAACTGTTTTTT. This translates into CASRRQGINEKLFF.

Remarks on this clone: The germline gene is not matched at one end of the junction; a read error may be the cause. The V call is TRBV6-6, the J call TRBJ1-5; 9 bases fit TRBD1. Germline V gene sequence: CDR1 MNHNY, CDR2 SVGAGI (reference sequence). The CDR3 is made up of 16 amino acids. This CDR3 reads CASSSGTGRGYQPQHF. The CDR3 nucleotides are TGCGCAAGCTCTTCAGGGACAGGGCGGGGATATCAGCCCCAGCATTTT.

V is TRBV7-6 and J is TRBJ2-6, with TRBD1 identical over 9 bases. Looked up from germline, CDR1 is SGHVS and CDR2 is FNYEAQ. The CDR3 length is 18 residues. The J segment lost 2 bases and the V segment lost 3 bases, leaving 8 bases of the junction unmatched. The CDR3: CASSFGTGRVTGANVLTF. DNA for the CDR3: TGTGCCAGCAGCTTTGGGACAGGGAGGGTAACTGGGGCCAACGTCCTGACTTTC.

V usage is TRBV6-1 and J usage is TRBJ2-4, with D perhaps matching TRBD2 (6 bases). This CDR3 has 13 residues. Per the germline V gene, CDR1 is MNHNS and CDR2 is SASEGT. V dropped 6 bases and J dropped 8 bases, with 14 bases sitting between them. Written as DNA, the CDR3 is TGTGCCAGCAGCAAGGAGGGGATTGACATTCAGTACTTC. Translating gives CASSKEGIDIQYF.

V and J are TRBV2 and TRBJ2-2, with 8 nucleotides matching TRBD1. This CDR3 is 15 amino acids long. The junction had 7 bases not matched to a gene; V was cut back by 6 bases and J by 4 bases. CDR1 SNHLY and CDR2 FYNNEI come from the germline V gene. The CDR3 sequence is CASRAGQGITGELFF. The CDR3 DNA sequence: TGTGCCAGCAGGGCTGGACAGGGAATCACCGGGGAGCTGTTTTTT.

The genes are TRBV9 and TRBJ1-5, with 8 bases matching TRBD1. Germline V gene data show CDR1 as SGDLS and CDR2 as YYNGEE. V was clipped by 3 bases and J by 5 bases; unmatched bases: 7. This CDR3 is 15 amino acids long. CDR3: CASSGGGQGDQPQHF. In DNA, the CDR3 is TGTGCCAGCAGCGGGGGAGGACAGGGCGATCAGCCCCAGCATTTT.

In DNA form, the CDR3 reads TGTGCCAGCAGTGACCTGGGACAGGGGGACAATCAGCCCCAGCATTTT. Translated, it gives CASSDLGQGDNQPQHF. This chain links TRBV2 with TRBJ1-5; 11 positions match TRBD1. CDR1 is SNHLY, CDR2 FYNNEI, per germline. J was trimmed by 3 bases and V by 3 bases; bases with no gene match: 4. The CDR3 has 16 amino acids.

This clone showed up just once. V usage is TRBV2 and J usage is TRBJ1-5, with 9 nucleotides matching TRBD1. V was clipped by 6 bases and J by 7 bases; unmatched bases: 4. Germline CDR1 is SNHLY and CDR2 is FYNNEI. The CDR3 is made up of 13 amino acids. This CDR3 is CASRGQGVQPQHF. For the CDR3, the DNA is TGTGCCAGCAGGGGACAGGGTGTACAGCCCCAGCATTTT.

The chain joins TRBV27 to TRBJ2-1; 9 bases map to TRBD1. With V trimmed by 8 bases and J by 1 base, 9 bases remained unmatched. The CDR3 is 16 amino acids. CDR1 and CDR2 (germline): MNHEY, SMNVEV (reference sequence). Written as DNA, the CDR3 is TGTGCCAGCCAAGCCTCCGGGACAGGGTCCTACAATGAGCAGTTCTTC. This codes for CASQASGTGSYNEQFF.

The chain links TRBV11-3 to TRBJ1-1, with D perhaps TRBD1 (5 bases). V lost 5 bases and J 5 bases, leaving 12 bases between the germline ends. CDR3 length: 13 amino acids. Germline lookup yields CDR1 SGHNT and CDR2 YENEEA. This chain's CDR3 is CASSGGRGTEAFF. For the CDR3, the DNA is TGTGCCAGCAGCGGCGGGCGGGGGACTGAAGCTTTCTTT.

This chain links TRBV18 with TRBJ2-5; D possibly corresponds to TRBD1 (5 bases). The CDR3 is made up of 15 amino acids. The V end lost 2 bases, the J end lost 2 bases, and 12 bases lay between the germline ends. Germline V lookup: CDR1 KGHSH, CDR2 LQKENI. CDR3 region: CASSPIFQGQETQYF. In nucleotides, the CDR3 is TGTGCCAGCTCACCAATATTTCAGGGACAAGAGACCCAGTACTTC.

The rearrangement uses TRBV11-2 and TRBJ1-1, with unresolved D. This CDR3 region has 16 residues. Trimming took off 3 bases at V and 3 bases at J, with 17 bases between the two ends. Germline CDR1 and CDR2: SGHAT and FQNNGV. Here the CDR3 reads CASSFPPVGRDTEAFF. CDR3 nucleotide sequence: TGTGCCAGCAGCTTTCCCCCTGTGGGGAGGGACACTGAAGCTTTCTTT.

V gene TRBV9 combines with J gene TRBJ2-1; D is unclear. CDR1 and CDR2 (germline): SGDLS, YYNGEE. V was clipped by 1 base and J by 5 bases, with 10 bases between them. The CDR3 extends over 14 amino acids. The CDR3 spells CASSVFSADNEQFF. DNA of the CDR3: TGTGCCAGCAGCGTATTCAGCGCAGACAATGAGCAGTTCTTC.

A single count supports this clone. The CDR3 DNA is TGTGCCAGCAGTGTTAATGAAGCGGGGGGCCAACAAGAGACCCAGTACTTC. It is translated as CASSVNEAGGQQETQYF. This sequence joins TRBV25-1 and TRBJ2-5, with TRBD2 matching over 9 bases. Germline CDR1 and CDR2: MGHDK and SYGVNS. This CDR3 region has 17 residues. Losses at the gene ends were 4 bases for V and 2 bases for J; bases not matched to a gene: 11.

The chain uses TRBV7-2 and TRBJ2-3; possible D gene TRBD2, 6 bases. The CDR3 consists of 16 residues. The V gene lost 3 bases and the J gene lost 8 bases, with 21 bases spanning the gap. Per germline, CDR1 SGHTA and CDR2 FQGNSA. DNA of the CDR3: TGTGCCAGCAGCTTCCCCTCCGGGGGACCTGCCGGTACGCAGTATTTT. Its protein is CASSFPSGGPAGTQYF. The full variable domain, completed using reference TRBV7-2 and TRBJ2-3, is GAGVSQSPSNKVTEKGKDVELRCDPISGHTALYWYRQSLGQGLEFLIYFQGNSAPDKSGLPSDRFSAERTGGSVSTLTIQRTQQEDSAVYLCASSFPSGGPAGTQYFGPGTRLTVL.

The chain links TRBV5-1 to TRBJ2-5, with 8 bases lining up with TRBD1. The CDR3 runs 14 residues. CDR1 and CDR2 (germline): SGHRS, YFSETQ. After removal of 4 bases from V and 5 bases from J, the junction contained 7 bases not matched to a gene. The CDR3 loop is CASSASGGAETQYF. The DNA for the CDR3 is TGCGCCAGCAGCGCTTCAGGGGGCGCGGAGACCCAGTACTTC.

This chain connects TRBV2 to TRBJ2-5; D uncertain. With 5 bases removed from V and 4 bases from J, the gap between germline ends came to 8 bases. Per germline, CDR1 SNHLY and CDR2 FYNNEI. The CDR3 runs 12 residues. As DNA, the CDR3 is TGTGCCAGCAGTTACAGTTTAGAGACCCAGTACTTC. Its translation is CASSYSLETQYF.

This chain connects TRBV7-9 to TRBJ2-3; TRBD2 matches at 8 bases. V was clipped by 1 base and J by 2 bases; unmatched bases: 8. This CDR3 region has 17 residues. Per germline, CDR1 SEHNR and CDR2 FQNEAQ (reference sequence). CDR3 nucleotides: TGTGCCAGCAGCTTAGTGGGGGGACTAGATCACACAGATACGCAGTATTTT. Its translation: CASSLVGGLDHTDTQYF.

The chain couples TRBV27 to TRBJ1-5, with TRBD1 matching over 9 bases. Unmatched junction bases numbered 8, after V lost 5 bases and J lost 0 bases. Looked up from germline, CDR1 is MNHEY and CDR2 is SMNVEV (reference sequence). The CDR3 is 17 residues long. The chain's CDR3 is CASSMRTGAVSNQPQHF. The CDR3 coding sequence is TGTGCCAGCAGTATGAGGACAGGGGCGGTTAGCAATCAGCCCCAGCATTTT.

In this sample, this clone turned up once. The gene calls are TRBV18 and TRBJ1-1; a weak D match, TRBD1 (6 bases). The CDR3 runs to 13 residues. Germline V lookup: CDR1 KGHSH, CDR2 LQKENI. Deletions cut 7 bases from V and 1 base from J, with 10 bases between. CDR3 sequence reads: CASCVDRNTEAFF. For the CDR3, the DNA is TGTGCCAGCTGCGTGGACAGGAACACTGAAGCTTTCTTT.

This clone came up a few times. The chain recombines TRBV27 with TRBJ1-1, with TRBD1 matching 7 bases. The germline V gene has CDR1 MNHEY and CDR2 SMNVEV (reference sequence). Germline trimming cut 10 bases from V and 3 bases from J; bases unmatched to any gene: 5. This CDR3 comprises 12 residues. CDR3 in amino acids: CATRDRDTEAFF. CDR3 in DNA: TGTGCCACCCGGGACAGAGACACTGAAGCTTTCTTT.

The rearrangement uses TRBV27 and TRBJ1-2, with TRBD1 matching 12 bases. This CDR3 is built from 16 residues. Germline V gene sequence: CDR1 MNHEY, CDR2 SMNVEV (reference sequence). The V gene end was trimmed by 5 bases and the J gene end by 8 bases; junction bases not matched to a gene: 12. CDR3: CASSGTGGQGAGGYTF. The CDR3 DNA is TGTGCCAGCAGTGGCACTGGGGGACAGGGGGCGGGAGGCTACACCTTC.

This clone was observed once. V usage is TRBV5-1 and J usage is TRBJ2-5, with 14 nucleotides matching TRBD2. The germline V gene has CDR1 SGHRS and CDR2 YFSETQ. Unmatched junction bases numbered 4, after V lost 4 bases and J lost 2 bases. The CDR3 loop spans 16 amino acids. The CDR3 bases are TGCGCCAGCAGCCCCCGGACTAGCGGGGGGCAAGAGACCCAGTACTTC. This sequence encodes CASSPRTSGGQETQYF.

This chain joins TRBV7-6 and TRBJ1-5; unclear D gene. Germline CDR1 is SGHVS and CDR2 is FNYEAQ. The CDR3 runs 13 residues. Trimming took 1 base from V and 9 from J, leaving 10 bases between them. This CDR3 reads CASSLGGGWPQHF. In DNA form, the CDR3 reads TGTGCCAGCAGCTTAGGGGGAGGGTGGCCCCAGCATTTT.